The 13 T cell receptor beta chains below were found in one sample sequenced in a study of blood T cell repertoires in COVID-19. This table comes from immunoSEQ multiplex PCR, and its TCRdb copy is limited to in-frame clones, with some not included. This table holds 300,000 to 350,000 clones, around 88% found once. Sequencing was done on a sample of peripheral blood. Receptor source: a woman aged 25 to 39 with COVID-19, enrolled during active disease.

CDR3 protein: CASSLDRSNYNEQFF. CDR3 in DNA: TGCGCCAGCAGCTTAGACAGATCAAACTACAATGAGCAGTTCTTC. V usage is TRBV5-1 and J usage is TRBJ2-1; TRBD1 is a possible D gene (5 bases). The CDR3 spans 15 residues. Germline values: CDR1 SGHRS, CDR2 YFSETQ. V lost 2 bases and J lost 3, with 12 bases in between.

This clone was detected a few times. The rearrangement joins TRBV5-1 to TRBJ2-7, with 7 positions matching TRBD2. From germline, CDR1 is SGHRS and CDR2 YFSETQ. The CDR3 length is 16 residues. The junction had 16 bases not matched to a gene; V was cut back by 7 bases and J by 3 bases. CDR3 DNA sequence: TGCGCCAGCGGTGACCCTAGGGAGGGTAAGGGCTACGAGCAGTACTTC. Amino acids: CASGDPREGKGYEQYF.

The rearrangement uses TRBV6-5 and TRBJ2-1; D not resolved. This CDR3 has 15 residues. Trimming took 0 bases from V and 0 from J, leaving 6 bases between them. Germline loops: CDR1 MNHEY, CDR2 SVGAGI. CDR3 bases: TGTGCCAGCAGTTACTCAGCCTTCTCCTACAATGAGCAGTTCTTC. Its protein product is CASSYSAFSYNEQFF.

V gene TRBV6-5 combines with J gene TRBJ2-2, with a tentative D call TRBD2 (5 bases). V gave up 7 bases and J gave up 5 bases, with 11 bases separating them. CDR1 and CDR2 from the germline V gene are MNHEY and SVGAGI. This CDR3 has 13 amino acids. The CDR3 protein is CASKGGGTGELFF. CDR3 nucleotides: TGTGCCAGCAAAGGAGGAGGAACCGGGGAGCTGTTTTTT.

V usage is TRBV7-2 and J usage is TRBJ2-1; 8 bases fit TRBD2. The CDR3 totals 15 residues. In germline, CDR1 is SGHTA, CDR2 FQGNSA. V lost 4 bases to trimming and J lost 3 bases; unmatched junction nucleotides: 5. CDR3 DNA: TGTGCCAGCAGCTACGGGGGGGCCGGCTACAATGAGCAGTTCTTC. Translated: CASSYGGAGYNEQFF.

CDR3 residues: CASSYGRGGRNSPLHF. CDR3 coding DNA: TGTGCCAGCAGTTACGGCCGGGGGGGGCGGAATTCACCCCTCCACTTT. The genes are TRBV6-5 and TRBJ1-6, with D possibly TRBD1 on 6 matching bases. Deletions cut 2 bases from V and 7 bases from J, with 15 bases between. CDR1 is MNHEY and CDR2 is SVGAGI in the germline V gene. The length of the CDR3 is 16 residues.

This chain uses TRBV15 with TRBJ1-1; the D is unclear. The ends were cut back, 5 bases at V and 0 bases at J, with 10 bases in the middle. The CDR3 contains 14 residues. Germline CDR1 and CDR2: LNHNV and YYDKDF (reference sequence). For the CDR3, the DNA is TGTGCCACCAGCCCCCGGGTAATGAACACTGAAGCTTTCTTT. Encoded protein: CATSPRVMNTEAFF.

The rearrangement links TRBV18 to TRBJ2-6; D is undetermined. The germline CDR1 and CDR2 sequences are KGHSH and LQKENI. With 2 bases removed from V and 1 base from J, the gap between germline ends came to 12 bases. This CDR3 region has 17 residues. In DNA, the CDR3 is TGTGCCAGCTCACCATTATCAGGTGGTTCTGGGGCCAACGTCCTGACTTTC. It is translated as CASSPLSGGSGANVLTF.

The CDR3 DNA sequence: TGTGCCAGCAGCTTAACTGGGACAAGTAATTCACCCCTCCACTTT. The encoded protein is CASSLTGTSNSPLHF. The chain combines TRBV7-3 with TRBJ1-6; the D gene is possibly TRBD1 (6 bases). The CDR3 totals 15 residues. V was clipped by 0 bases and J by 6 bases, with 9 bases between them. From germline, CDR1 is SGHTA and CDR2 FQGTGA.

CDR3 sequence reads: CASSYGPDQETQYF. DNA for the CDR3: TGTGCCAGCAGTTATGGTCCGGACCAAGAGACCCAGTACTTC. The chain recombines TRBV6-5 with TRBJ2-5; D not certain. CDR1 is MNHEY and CDR2 is SVGAGI in the germline V gene. The CDR3 consists of 14 residues. Trimming stripped 3 bases from V and 0 bases from J, with 8 bases between.

The table lists this clone with a count of one. CDR3 loop: CASSQAVDYTDTQYF. CDR3 DNA: TGCGCCAGCAGCCAAGCGGTGGACTACACAGATACGCAGTATTTT. This chain links TRBV4-1 with TRBJ2-3; possibly TRBD2 for D (6 bases). Germline CDR1 is MGHRA and CDR2 is YSYEKL. There are 15 residues in the CDR3. V was cut by 1 base and J by 2 bases, with 10 bases left in between.

This rearrangement joins TRBV6-5 to TRBJ1-1; D is perhaps TRBD1 (5 bases). Per germline, CDR1 MNHEY and CDR2 SVGAGI. The CDR3 totals 16 residues. V was clipped by 2 bases and J by 3 bases, with 16 bases between them. The CDR3 loop reads CASSYKSVGLDTEAFF. The CDR3 region has the DNA TGTGCCAGCAGTTACAAGTCGGTGGGGCTCGACACTGAAGCTTTCTTT.

Points on this clone: The junction departs from germline at one end; a sequencing error may be responsible. The rearrangement joins TRBV13 to TRBJ2-7; weak D call: TRBD2 (5 bases). Looked up from germline, CDR1 is PRHDT and CDR2 is FYEKMQ (reference sequence). The length of the CDR3 is 14 residues. The DNA for the CDR3 is TGTGCCAGCAGCTACCTACGGTCAGAGGGTACTTTACACTTC. Its translation is CASSYLRSEGTLHF.